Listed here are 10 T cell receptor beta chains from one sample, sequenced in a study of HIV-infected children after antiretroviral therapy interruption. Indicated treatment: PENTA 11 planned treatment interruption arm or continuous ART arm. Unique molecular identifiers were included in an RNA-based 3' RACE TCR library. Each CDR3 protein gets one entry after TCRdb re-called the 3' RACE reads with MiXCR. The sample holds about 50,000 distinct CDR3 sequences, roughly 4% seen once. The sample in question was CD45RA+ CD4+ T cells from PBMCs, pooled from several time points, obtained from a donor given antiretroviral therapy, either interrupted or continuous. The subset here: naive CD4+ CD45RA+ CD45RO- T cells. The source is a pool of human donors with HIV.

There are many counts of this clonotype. The CDR3 loop is CSARQRDYGYTF. The CDR3 region has the DNA TGCAGTGCTAGACAGCGGGACTATGGCTACACCTTC. J is TRBJ1-2 and V is TRBV20-1; D remains ambiguous. V lost 2 bases and J lost 3, with 7 bases in between. CDR1 and CDR2 from the germline V gene are DFQATT and SNEGSKA (reference sequence). This CDR3 comprises 12 residues.

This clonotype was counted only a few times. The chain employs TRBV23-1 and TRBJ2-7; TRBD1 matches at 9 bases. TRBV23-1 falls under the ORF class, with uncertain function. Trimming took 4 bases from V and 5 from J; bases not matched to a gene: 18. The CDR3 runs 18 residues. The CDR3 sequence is CASSPRAFADRGFHEQYF. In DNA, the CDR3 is TGCGCCAGCAGTCCACGTGCCTTCGCGGACAGGGGTTTCCACGAGCAGTACTTC.

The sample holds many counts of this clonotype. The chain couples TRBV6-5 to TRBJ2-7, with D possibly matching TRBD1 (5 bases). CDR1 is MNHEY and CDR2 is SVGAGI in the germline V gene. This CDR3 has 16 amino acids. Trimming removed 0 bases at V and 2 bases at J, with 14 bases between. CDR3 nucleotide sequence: TGTGCCAGCAGTTACTCGTTTCGGACACCAACCTACGAGCAGTACTTC. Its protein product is CASSYSFRTPTYEQYF.

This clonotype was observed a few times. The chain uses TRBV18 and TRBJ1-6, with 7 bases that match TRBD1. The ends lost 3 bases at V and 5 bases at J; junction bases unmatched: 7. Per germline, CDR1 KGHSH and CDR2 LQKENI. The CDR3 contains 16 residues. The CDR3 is CASSPFQGEDNSPLHF. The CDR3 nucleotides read TGTGCCAGCTCACCTTTTCAGGGGGAGGATAATTCACCCCTCCACTTT.

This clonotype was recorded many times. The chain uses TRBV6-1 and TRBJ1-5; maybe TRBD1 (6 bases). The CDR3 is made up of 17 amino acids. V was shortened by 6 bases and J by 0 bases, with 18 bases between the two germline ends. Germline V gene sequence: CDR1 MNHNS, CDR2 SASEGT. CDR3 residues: CASRGRTDYYSNQPQHF. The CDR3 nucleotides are TGTGCCAGCAGGGGGAGGACAGACTATTATAGCAATCAGCCCCAGCATTTT.

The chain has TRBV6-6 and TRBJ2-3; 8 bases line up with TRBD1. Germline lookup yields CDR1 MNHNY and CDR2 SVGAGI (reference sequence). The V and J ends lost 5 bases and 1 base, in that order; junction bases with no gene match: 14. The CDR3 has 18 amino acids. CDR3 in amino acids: CASSDRGQGGFRTDTQYF. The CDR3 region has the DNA TGTGCCAGCAGTGACCGCGGACAGGGTGGCTTTCGCACAGATACGCAGTATTTT.

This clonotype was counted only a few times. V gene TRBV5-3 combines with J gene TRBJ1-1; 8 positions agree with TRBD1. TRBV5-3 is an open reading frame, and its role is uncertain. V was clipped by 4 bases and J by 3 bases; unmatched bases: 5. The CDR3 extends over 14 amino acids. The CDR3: CARSGQTGDTEAFF. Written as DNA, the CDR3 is TGTGCCAGAAGCGGACAGACAGGGGACACTGAAGCTTTCTTT.

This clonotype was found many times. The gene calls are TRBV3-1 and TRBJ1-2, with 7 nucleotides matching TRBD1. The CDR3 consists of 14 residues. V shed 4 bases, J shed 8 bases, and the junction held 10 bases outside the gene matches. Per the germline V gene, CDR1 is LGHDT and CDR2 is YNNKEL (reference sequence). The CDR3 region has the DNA TGTGCCAGCAGCCTCTTAACAGGGGCGGGAGGCTACACCTTC. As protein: CASSLLTGAGGYTF.

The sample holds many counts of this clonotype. CDR3 sequence reads: CASSQLGTVDFFNEQFF. Written as DNA, the CDR3 is TGTGCCAGCAGCCAGTTGGGTACCGTTGACTTCTTCAATGAGCAGTTCTTC. The J gene is TRBJ2-1, the V gene TRBV3-1; D is unclear. The germline V gene has CDR1 LGHDT and CDR2 YNNKEL (reference sequence). Trimming stripped 3 bases from V and 6 bases from J, with 21 bases between. The CDR3 totals 17 residues.

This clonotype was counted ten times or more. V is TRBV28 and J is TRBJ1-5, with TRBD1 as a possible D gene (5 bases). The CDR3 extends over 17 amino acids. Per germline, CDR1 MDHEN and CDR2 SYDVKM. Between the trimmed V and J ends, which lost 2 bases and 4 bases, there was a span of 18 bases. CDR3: CASSLPLLRGTNQPQHF. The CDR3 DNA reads TGTGCCAGCAGTTTACCCCTCTTAAGGGGCACTAATCAGCCCCAGCATTTT.